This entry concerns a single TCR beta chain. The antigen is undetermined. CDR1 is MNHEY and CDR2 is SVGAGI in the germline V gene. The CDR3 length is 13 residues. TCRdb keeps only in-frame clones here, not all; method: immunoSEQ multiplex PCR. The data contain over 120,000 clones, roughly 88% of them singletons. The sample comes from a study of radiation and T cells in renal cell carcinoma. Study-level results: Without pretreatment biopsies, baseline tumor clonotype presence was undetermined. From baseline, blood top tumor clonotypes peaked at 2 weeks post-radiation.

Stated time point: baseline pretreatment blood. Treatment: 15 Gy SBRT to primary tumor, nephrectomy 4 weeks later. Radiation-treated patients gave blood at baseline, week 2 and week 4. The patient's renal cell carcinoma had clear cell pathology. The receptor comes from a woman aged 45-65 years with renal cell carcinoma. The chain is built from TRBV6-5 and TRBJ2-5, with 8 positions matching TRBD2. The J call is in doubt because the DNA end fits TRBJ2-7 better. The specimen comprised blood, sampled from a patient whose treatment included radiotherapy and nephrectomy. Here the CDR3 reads CATGGTSLYEQYF. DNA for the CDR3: TGTGCCACGGGGGGGACAAGCCTCTACGAGCAGTACTTC.